These 5 T cell receptor beta chains originate from one sample sequenced in a study of OX40 agonist ivuxolimab in advanced cancers. Sequencing was performed with immunoSEQ multiplex PCR; in TCRdb, only in-frame clones are kept and a portion is missing. The sample lists fewer than 15,000 clones, over 60% occurring once. Sample: CD4+ or CD8+ T cells sorted from blood, taken in a trial of the OX40 agonist ivuxolimab. The receptors shown here come from an adult with an advanced solid tumor such as melanoma, head and neck, liver or kidney cancer.

Turning to this clone: Other DNA variants within this sample encode the same CDR3. This chain joins TRBV27 and TRBJ2-7, with TRBD1 matching 9 bases. The V segment lost 3 bases and the J segment 4 bases; nucleotides outside the gene matches: 7. Germline CDR1 reads MNHEY; CDR2 reads SMNVEV (reference sequence). This CDR3 contains 15 residues. The CDR3 region has the DNA TGTGCCAGCAGTTTGGGGACAGGGATAACATACGAGCAGTACTTC. Its protein is CASSLGTGITYEQYF.

The sample holds a few counts of this clone. This chain links TRBV7-6 with TRBJ2-1; 10 nucleotides match TRBD2. The V segment lost 1 base and the J segment 4 bases; nucleotides outside the gene matches: 4. The CDR3 has 16 amino acids. Germline V CDR1 and CDR2: SGHVS, FNYEAQ. The CDR3 DNA reads TGTGCCAGCAGCTTAGTAGCGGGAGGCCCTTACAATGAGCAGTTCTTC. Protein: CASSLVAGGPYNEQFF.

J is TRBJ2-2 and V is TRBV7-9; D remains unclear. The CDR3 length is 13 residues. Germline CDR1 and CDR2: SEHNR and FQNEAQ (reference sequence). The V and J ends lost 8 bases and 0 bases respectively, with 7 bases between them. CDR3 in amino acids: CASLMPNTGELFF. The CDR3 region has the DNA TGTGCCAGCCTTATGCCGAACACCGGGGAGCTGTTTTTT.

This chain's CDR3 is CASSETGGNYGYTF. CDR3 DNA sequence: TGTGCCAGCAGTGAGACAGGGGGCAACTATGGCTACACCTTC. The chain joins TRBV6-5 to TRBJ1-2, with TRBD1 matching over 10 bases. CDR3 length: 14 residues. Trimming took 5 bases from V and 2 from J; bases not matched to a gene: 2. Per germline, CDR1 MNHEY and CDR2 SVGAGI.

This clone was detected only once. The V call is TRBV4-1, the J call TRBJ2-1; D might be TRBD2 (6 bases). V was cut by 1 base and J by 10 bases, with 14 bases left in between. Germline V gene data show CDR1 as MGHRA and CDR2 as YSYEKL. This CDR3 is built from 14 residues. The DNA for the CDR3 is TGCGCCAGCAGCCAAGGGTTAGGACTAACGGAGCAGTTCTTC. The encoded protein is CASSQGLGLTEQFF.